What follows describes a single T cell receptor (beta chain). The V gene's germline CDR1 is SGHDT and CDR2 YYEEEE. V lost 2 bases and J 0 bases, leaving 6 bases between the germline ends. The CDR3 is made up of 14 amino acids. These data originate in a study of cytomegalovirus exposure and HLA in healthy donors. The PCR had 60 Vbeta and 13 Jbeta primers. The repertoire was sequenced with immunoSEQ multiplex PCR; TCRdb's copy has only in-frame clones and lacks some. The repertoire holds more than 80,000 clones, with approximately 80% as singletons. V gene TRBV5-6 combines with J gene TRBJ1-5; unclear D gene. The sequenced sample consisted of PBMCs. This clonotype was sampled from a man between 60 and 70 years old in good health and CMV-seronegative. The CDR3 DNA sequence: TGTGCCAGCAGCTTCGGACTTAGCAATCAGCCCCAGCATTTT. Amino acids: CASSFGLSNQPQHF.